The clone carrying this TCR beta chain was found once. Its antigen remains unknown. These data are taken from a study of T cells after yellow fever vaccination. Study outcomes and limitations: When the response was secondary, it was weaker but reached its peak faster, day 5 versus 15. FACS-sorted repertoires could harbor abundant contaminating bulk-population clonotypes.

TCRdb redid the calling of the 5' RACE reads with MiXCR, one entry per CDR3 protein. The sample lists a few hundred thousand distinct CDR3 sequences; 8.5% to 10% were seen once. Sequenced material: PBMCs, taken on the day of the first yellow fever vaccination. This clonotype was obtained from a man aged 18 to 29 who received the YFV17D yellow fever vaccine.

The chain's CDR3 is CAWSVPGTEAFF. The CDR3, as DNA: TGTGCCTGGAGTGTACCCGGTACTGAAGCTTTCTTT. This sequence joins TRBV30 and TRBJ1-1; D is uncertain. Trimming pared 0 bases from V and 5 bases from J, leaving 7 bases between. The CDR3 sequence is 12 residues long. The germline gives CDR1 GTSNPN, CDR2 SVGIG (reference sequence).